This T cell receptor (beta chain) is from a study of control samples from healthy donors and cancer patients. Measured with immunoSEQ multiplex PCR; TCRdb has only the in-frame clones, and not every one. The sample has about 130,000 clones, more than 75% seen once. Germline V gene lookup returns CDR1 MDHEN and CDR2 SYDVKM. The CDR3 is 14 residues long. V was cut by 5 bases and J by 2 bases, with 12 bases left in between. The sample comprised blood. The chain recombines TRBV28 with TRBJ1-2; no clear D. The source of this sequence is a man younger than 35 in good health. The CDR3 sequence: CASSPGLKNYGYTF. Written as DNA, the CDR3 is TGTGCCAGCAGTCCCGGACTGAAAAACTATGGCTACACCTTC.